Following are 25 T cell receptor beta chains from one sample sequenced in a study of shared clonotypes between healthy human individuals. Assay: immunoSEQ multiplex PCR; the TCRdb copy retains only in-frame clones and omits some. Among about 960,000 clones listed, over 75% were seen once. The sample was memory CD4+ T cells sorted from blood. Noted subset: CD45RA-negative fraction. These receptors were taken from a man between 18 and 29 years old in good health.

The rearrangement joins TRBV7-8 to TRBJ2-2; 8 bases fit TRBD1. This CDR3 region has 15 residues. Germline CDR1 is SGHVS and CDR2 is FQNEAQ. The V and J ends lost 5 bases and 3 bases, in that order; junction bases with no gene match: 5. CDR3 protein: CASSRTGLDTGELFF. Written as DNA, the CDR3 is TGTGCCAGCAGCAGGACAGGGCTGGACACCGGGGAGCTGTTTTTT.

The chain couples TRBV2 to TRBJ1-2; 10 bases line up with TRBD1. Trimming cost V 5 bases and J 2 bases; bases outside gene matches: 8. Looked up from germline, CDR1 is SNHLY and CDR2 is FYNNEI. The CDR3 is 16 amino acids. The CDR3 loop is CASSSTGGQNNYGYTF. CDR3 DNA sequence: TGTGCCAGCAGTTCGACAGGGGGCCAGAACAACTATGGCTACACCTTC. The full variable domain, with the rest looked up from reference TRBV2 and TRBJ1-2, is EPEVTQTPSHQVTQMGQEVILRCVPISNHLYFYWYRQILGQKVEFLVSFYNNEISEKSEIFDDQFSVERPDGSNFTLKIRSTKLEDSAMYFCASSSTGGQNNYGYTFGSGTRLTVV.

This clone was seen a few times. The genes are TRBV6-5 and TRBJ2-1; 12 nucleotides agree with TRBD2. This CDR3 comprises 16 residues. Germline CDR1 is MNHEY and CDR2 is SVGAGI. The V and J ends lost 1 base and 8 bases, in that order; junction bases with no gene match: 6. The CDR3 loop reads CASSYWTSGIRDEQFF. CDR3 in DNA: TGTGCCAGCAGTTACTGGACTAGCGGGATCCGGGATGAGCAGTTCTTC.

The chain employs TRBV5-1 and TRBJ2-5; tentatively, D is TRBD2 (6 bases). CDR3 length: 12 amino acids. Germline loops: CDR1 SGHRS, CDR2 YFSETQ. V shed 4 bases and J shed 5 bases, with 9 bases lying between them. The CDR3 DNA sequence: TGCGCCAGCAGCCCCCGGGGGGAGACCCAGTACTTC. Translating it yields CASSPRGETQYF. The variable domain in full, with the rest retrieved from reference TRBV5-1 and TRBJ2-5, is KAGVTQTPRYLIKTRGQQVTLSCSPISGHRSVSWYQQTPGQGLQFLFEYFSETQRNKGNFPGRFSGRQFSNSRSEMNVSTLELGDSALYLCASSPRGETQYFGPGTRLLVL.

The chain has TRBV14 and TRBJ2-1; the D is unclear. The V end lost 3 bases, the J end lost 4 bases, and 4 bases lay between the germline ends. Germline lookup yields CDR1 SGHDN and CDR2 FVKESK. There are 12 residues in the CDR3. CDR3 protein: CASSQQYNEQFF. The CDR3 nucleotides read TGTGCCAGCAGCCAGCAATACAATGAGCAGTTCTTC. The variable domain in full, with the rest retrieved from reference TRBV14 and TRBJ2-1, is EAGVTQFPSHSVIEKGQTVTLRCDPISGHDNLYWYRRVMGKEIKFLLHFVKESKQDESGMPNNRFLAERTGGTYSTLKVQPAELEDSGVYFCASSQQYNEQFFGPGTRLTVL.

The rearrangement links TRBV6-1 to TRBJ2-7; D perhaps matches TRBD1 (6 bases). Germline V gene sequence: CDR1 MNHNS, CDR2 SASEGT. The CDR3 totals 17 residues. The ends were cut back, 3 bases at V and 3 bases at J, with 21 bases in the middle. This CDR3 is CASSDKWRPDRLYEQYF. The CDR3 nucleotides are TGTGCCAGCAGTGATAAGTGGCGGCCGGACAGACTCTACGAGCAGTACTTC.

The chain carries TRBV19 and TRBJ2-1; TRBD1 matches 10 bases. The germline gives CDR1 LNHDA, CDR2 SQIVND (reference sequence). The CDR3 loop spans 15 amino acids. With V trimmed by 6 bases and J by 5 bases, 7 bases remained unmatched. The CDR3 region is CASRPGTGVNNEQFF. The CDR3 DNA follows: TGTGCCAGTAGGCCCGGGACAGGGGTAAACAATGAGCAGTTCTTC.

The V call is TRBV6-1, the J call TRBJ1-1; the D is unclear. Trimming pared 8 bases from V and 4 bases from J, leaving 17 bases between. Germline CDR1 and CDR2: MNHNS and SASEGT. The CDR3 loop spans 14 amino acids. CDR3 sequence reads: CASHGRLVGTEAFF. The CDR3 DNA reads TGTGCCAGCCACGGAAGGCTAGTGGGCACTGAAGCTTTCTTT.

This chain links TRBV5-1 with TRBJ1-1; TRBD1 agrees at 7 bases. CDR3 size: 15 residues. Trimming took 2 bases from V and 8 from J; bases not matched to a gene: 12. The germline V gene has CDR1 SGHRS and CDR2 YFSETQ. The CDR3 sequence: CASSLVQGVGAEAFF. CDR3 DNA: TGCGCCAGCAGCTTAGTCCAGGGGGTAGGCGCCGAAGCTTTCTTT.

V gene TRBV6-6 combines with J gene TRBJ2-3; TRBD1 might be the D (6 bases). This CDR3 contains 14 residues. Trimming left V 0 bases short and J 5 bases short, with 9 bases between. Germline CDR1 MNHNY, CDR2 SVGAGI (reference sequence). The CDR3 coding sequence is TGTGCCAGCAGTTACTCGAGGGGGAAAGATACGCAGTATTTT. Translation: CASSYSRGKDTQYF.

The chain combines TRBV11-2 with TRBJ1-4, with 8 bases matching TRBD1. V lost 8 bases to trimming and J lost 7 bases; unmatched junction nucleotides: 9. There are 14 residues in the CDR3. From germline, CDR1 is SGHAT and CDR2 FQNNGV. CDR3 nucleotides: TGTGCCAGCGCTCGACAGGGGACGGGTGAAAAACTGTTTTTT. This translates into CASARQGTGEKLFF.

CDR3 bases: TGTGCCAGCTCACCACTACATGGGGCGCTGAACGAGCAGTACTTC. Amino acids: CASSPLHGALNEQYF. V and J are TRBV18 and TRBJ2-7, with D perhaps matching TRBD1 (5 bases). From germline, CDR1 is KGHSH and CDR2 LQKENI. This CDR3 comprises 15 residues. V lost 1 base and J lost 5, with 15 bases in between.

Here the CDR3 reads CAISENRDPSEQYF. CDR3 DNA sequence: TGTGCCATCAGTGAAAATCGCGATCCAAGCGAGCAGTACTTC. The V gene is TRBV10-3, the J gene TRBJ2-7; D call uncertain. Germline assignment: CDR1 ENHRY and CDR2 SYGVKD. Deletions cut 3 bases from V and 6 bases from J, with 15 bases between. This CDR3 comprises 14 residues.

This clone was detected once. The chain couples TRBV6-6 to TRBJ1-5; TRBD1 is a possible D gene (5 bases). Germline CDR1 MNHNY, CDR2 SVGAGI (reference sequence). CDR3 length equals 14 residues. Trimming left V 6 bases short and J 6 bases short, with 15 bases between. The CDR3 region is CASRNSGDGQPQHF. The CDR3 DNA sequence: TGTGCCAGCAGGAATTCGGGGGACGGTCAGCCCCAGCATTTT.

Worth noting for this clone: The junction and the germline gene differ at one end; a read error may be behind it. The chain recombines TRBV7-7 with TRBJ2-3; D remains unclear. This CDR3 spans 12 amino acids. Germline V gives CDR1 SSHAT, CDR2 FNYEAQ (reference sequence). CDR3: CASRLSLDTQYF. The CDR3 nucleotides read TGTGCTAGCAGATTAAGCCTCGATACGCAGTATTTT.

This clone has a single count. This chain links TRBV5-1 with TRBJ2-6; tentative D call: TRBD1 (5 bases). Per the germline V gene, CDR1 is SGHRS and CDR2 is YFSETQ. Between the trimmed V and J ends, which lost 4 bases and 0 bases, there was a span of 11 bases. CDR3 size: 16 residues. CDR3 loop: CASSLDTSSGANVLTF. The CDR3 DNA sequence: TGCGCCAGCAGCCTGGACACTTCCTCTGGGGCCAACGTCCTGACTTTC.

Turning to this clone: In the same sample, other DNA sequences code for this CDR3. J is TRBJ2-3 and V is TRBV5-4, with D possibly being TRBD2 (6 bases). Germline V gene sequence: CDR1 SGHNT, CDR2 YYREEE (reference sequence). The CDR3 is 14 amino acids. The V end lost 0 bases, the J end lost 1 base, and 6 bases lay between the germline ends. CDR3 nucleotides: TGTGCCAGCAGCTTGGGGGGGGGCACAGATACGCAGTATTTT. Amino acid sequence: CASSLGGGTDTQYF.

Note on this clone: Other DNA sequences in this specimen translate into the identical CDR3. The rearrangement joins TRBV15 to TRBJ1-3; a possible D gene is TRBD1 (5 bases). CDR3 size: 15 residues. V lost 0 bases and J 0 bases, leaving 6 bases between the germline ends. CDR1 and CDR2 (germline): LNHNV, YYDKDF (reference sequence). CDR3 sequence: CATSRDRASGNTIYF. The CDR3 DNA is TGTGCCACCAGCAGAGACAGGGCCTCTGGAAACACCATATATTTT.

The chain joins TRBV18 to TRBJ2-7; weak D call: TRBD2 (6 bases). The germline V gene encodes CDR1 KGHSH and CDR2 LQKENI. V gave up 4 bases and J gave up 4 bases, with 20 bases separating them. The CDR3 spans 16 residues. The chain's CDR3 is CASSQARSVGGYEQYF. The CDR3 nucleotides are TGTGCCAGCTCACAGGCCCGTAGTGTGGGAGGTTACGAGCAGTACTTC.

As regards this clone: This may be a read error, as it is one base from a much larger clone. The CDR3 loop reads CASSHYEQYF. CDR3 nucleotides: TGTGCCAGCAGCCACTACGAGCAGTACTTC. The rearrangement joins TRBV14 to TRBJ2-7; D uncertain. Trimming removed 3 bases at V and 3 bases at J, with 0 bases between. There are 10 residues in the CDR3. The germline V gene encodes CDR1 SGHDN and CDR2 FVKESK.

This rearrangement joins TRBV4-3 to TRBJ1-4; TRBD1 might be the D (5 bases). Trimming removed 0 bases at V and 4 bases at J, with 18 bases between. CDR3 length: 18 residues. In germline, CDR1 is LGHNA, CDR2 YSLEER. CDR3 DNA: TGCGCCAGCAGCCAAGATAGGATGTTCTGGGGGGTTAATGAAAAACTGTTTTTT. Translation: CASSQDRMFWGVNEKLFF.

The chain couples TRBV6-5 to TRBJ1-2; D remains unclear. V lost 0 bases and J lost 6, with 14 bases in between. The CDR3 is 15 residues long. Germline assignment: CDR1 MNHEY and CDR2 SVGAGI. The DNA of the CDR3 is TGTGCCAGCAGTTACTCCCCCGTTTGGCGGGATGGCTACACCTTC. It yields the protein CASSYSPVWRDGYTF.

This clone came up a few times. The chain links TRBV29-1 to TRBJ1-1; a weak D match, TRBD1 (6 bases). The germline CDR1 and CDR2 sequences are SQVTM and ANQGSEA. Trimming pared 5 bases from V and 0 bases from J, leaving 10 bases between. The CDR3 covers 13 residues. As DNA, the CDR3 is TGCAGCGTTACTGGACAGATGAACACTGAAGCTTTCTTT. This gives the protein CSVTGQMNTEAFF.

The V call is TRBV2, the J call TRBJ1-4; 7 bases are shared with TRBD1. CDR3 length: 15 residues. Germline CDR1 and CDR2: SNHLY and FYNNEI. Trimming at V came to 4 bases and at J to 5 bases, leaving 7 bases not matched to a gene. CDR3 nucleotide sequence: TGTGCCAGCAGTGGGTGGGGACAGCCCAATGAAAAACTGTTTTTT. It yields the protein CASSGWGQPNEKLFF.

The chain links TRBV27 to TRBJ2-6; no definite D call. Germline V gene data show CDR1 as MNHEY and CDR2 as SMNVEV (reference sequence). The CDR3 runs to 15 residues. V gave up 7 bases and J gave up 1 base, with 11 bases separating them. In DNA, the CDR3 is TGTGCCAGCACCTCTCAGGCGTCTGGGGCCAACGTCCTGACTTTC. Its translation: CASTSQASGANVLTF.